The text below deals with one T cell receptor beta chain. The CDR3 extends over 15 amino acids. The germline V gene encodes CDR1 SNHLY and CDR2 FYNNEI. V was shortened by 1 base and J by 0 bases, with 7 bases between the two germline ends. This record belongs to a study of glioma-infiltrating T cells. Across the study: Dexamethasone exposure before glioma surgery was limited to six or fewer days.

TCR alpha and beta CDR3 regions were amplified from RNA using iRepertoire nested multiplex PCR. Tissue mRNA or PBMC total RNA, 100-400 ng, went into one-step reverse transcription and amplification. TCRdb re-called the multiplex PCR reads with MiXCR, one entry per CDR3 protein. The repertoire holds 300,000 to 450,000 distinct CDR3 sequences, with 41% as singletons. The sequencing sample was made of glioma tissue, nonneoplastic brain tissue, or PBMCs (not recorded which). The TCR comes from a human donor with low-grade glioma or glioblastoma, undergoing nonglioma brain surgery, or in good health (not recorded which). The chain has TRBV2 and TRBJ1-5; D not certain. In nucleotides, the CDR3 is TGTGCCAGCAGTGAAGGGCAGTATAGCAATCAGCCCCAGCATTTT. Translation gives CASSEGQYSNQPQHF.